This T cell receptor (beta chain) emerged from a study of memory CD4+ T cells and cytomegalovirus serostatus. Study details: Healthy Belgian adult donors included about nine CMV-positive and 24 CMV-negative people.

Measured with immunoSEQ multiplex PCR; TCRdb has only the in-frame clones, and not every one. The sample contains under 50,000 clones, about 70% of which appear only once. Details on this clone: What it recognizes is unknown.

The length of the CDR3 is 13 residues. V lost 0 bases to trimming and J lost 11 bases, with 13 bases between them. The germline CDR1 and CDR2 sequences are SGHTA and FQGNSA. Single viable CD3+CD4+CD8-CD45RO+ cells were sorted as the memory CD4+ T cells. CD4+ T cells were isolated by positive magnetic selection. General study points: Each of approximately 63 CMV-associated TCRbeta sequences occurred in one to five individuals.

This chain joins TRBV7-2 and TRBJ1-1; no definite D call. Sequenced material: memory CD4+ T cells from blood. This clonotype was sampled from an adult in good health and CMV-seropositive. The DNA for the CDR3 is TGTGCCAGCAGCTTAGCTTTATCCGGAGCCGCTTTCTTT. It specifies CASSLALSGAAFF.